Presented here are 14 T cell receptor beta chains from one specimen sequenced in a study of T cells in Graves' hyperthyroidism and ophthalmopathy. RNA transcripts served as the template for amplifying TCR beta CDR3 regions. During a first-round RT-PCR of the TCR CDR3, the HTBI primer set was used. TCRdb re-called the multiplex PCR reads through MiXCR, storing one row per CDR3 protein. There are about 520,000 distinct CDR3 sequences in the sample; around 22% occur only once, and approximately 10% lies in the top ten. Sequencing was carried out using blood. The source is a woman in her thirties with Graves' ophthalmopathy.

This clonotype was counted at least ten times. The V call is TRBV28, the J call TRBJ2-7, with 9 bases aligning to TRBD2. The CDR3 spans 15 residues. V shed 5 bases and J 3 bases; nucleotides not matched to a gene: 8. Germline CDR1 MDHEN, CDR2 SYDVKM. CDR3 amino acids: CASSLMPSGVYEQYF. DNA of the CDR3: TGTGCCAGCAGTCTTATGCCTAGCGGGGTCTACGAGCAGTACTTC.

This clonotype has ten or more counts. The chain couples TRBV7-2 to TRBJ1-1; D call uncertain. Looked up from germline, CDR1 is SGHTA and CDR2 is FQGNSA. The CDR3 covers 12 residues. V gave up 5 bases and J gave up 6 bases, with 10 bases separating them. CDR3 region: CASSPQTSEAFF. The CDR3 bases are TGTGCCAGCAGCCCCCAAACCTCTGAAGCTTTCTTT.

The genes are TRBV2 and TRBJ2-7, with D uncertain. The V end lost 1 base, the J end lost 6 bases, and 16 bases lay between the germline ends. Germline loops: CDR1 SNHLY, CDR2 FYNNEI. CDR3 length: 15 amino acids. DNA of the CDR3: TGTGCCAGCAGTGAAGGGGCAGGAAAGAAACTCGAGCAGTACTTC. It encodes CASSEGAGKKLEQYF.

The chain joins TRBV20-1 to TRBJ1-5; 7 bases fit TRBD1. With 3 bases clipped from V and 7 bases from J, the junction kept 6 bases outside the gene matches. CDR3 size: 13 residues. CDR1 and CDR2 from the germline V gene are DFQATT and SNEGSKA (reference sequence). The chain's CDR3 is CSASRQGRQPQHF. Written as DNA, the CDR3 is TGCAGTGCTAGCAGACAGGGTAGGCAGCCCCAGCATTTT.

Points on this clonotype: A much larger clone sits a single nucleotide away, making a read error possible. This rearrangement joins TRBV5-1 to TRBJ1-2, with D possibly TRBD1 on 6 matching bases. This CDR3 has 14 amino acids. Germline CDR1 reads SGHRS; CDR2 reads YFSETQ. Trimming removed 9 bases at V and 3 bases at J, with 18 bases between. The CDR3 nucleotides are TGCGCCAACAGACAGACAGGAGGTGACTATGGCTACACCTTC. It translates to CANRQTGGDYGYTF.

This clonotype was detected ten times or more. V is TRBV5-1 and J is TRBJ2-7; 7 positions agree with TRBD1. The germline V gene encodes CDR1 SGHRS and CDR2 YFSETQ. After removal of 3 bases from V and 5 bases from J, the junction contained 2 bases not matched to a gene. The CDR3 totals 12 residues. This CDR3 is CASSWGTDEQYF. The DNA for the CDR3 is TGCGCCAGCAGCTGGGGGACAGACGAGCAGTACTTC.

The chain carries TRBV12-3 or TRBV12-4 and TRBJ1-6; 7 bases line up with TRBD1. With V trimmed by 5 bases and J by 9 bases, 4 bases remained unmatched. The CDR3 covers 13 residues. Here the CDR3 reads CASSLDRASPLHF. In nucleotides, the CDR3 is TGTGCCAGCAGTCTTGACAGGGCTTCACCCCTCCACTTT.

This clonotype was counted between two and nine times. V gene TRBV20-1 combines with J gene TRBJ2-5, with D tentatively TRBD2 (7 bases). The germline gives CDR1 DFQATT, CDR2 SNEGSKA (reference sequence). The length of the CDR3 is 15 residues. V dropped 6 bases and J dropped 4 bases, with 21 bases sitting between them. The CDR3 sequence is CSAKFGGPLIETQYF. CDR3 nucleotides: TGCAGTGCGAAATTCGGGGGGCCCTTAATAGAGACCCAGTACTTC.

This clonotype was seen repeatedly, ten times or more. The chain employs TRBV27 and TRBJ2-5, with TRBD1 matching over 7 bases. This CDR3 has 15 residues. Germline loops: CDR1 MNHEY, CDR2 SMNVEV (reference sequence). Trimming took 2 bases from V and 3 from J; bases not matched to a gene: 6. CDR3 coding DNA: TGTGCCAGCAGTTTAGGCCCGGGACAGAAAGAGACCCAGTACTTC. It translates to CASSLGPGQKETQYF.

In its sample, this clonotype was seen a few times. J is TRBJ1-2 and V is TRBV6-1; 11 positions agree with TRBD1. The V gene's germline CDR1 is MNHNS and CDR2 SASEGT. Losses at the gene ends were 5 bases for V and 5 bases for J; bases not matched to a gene: 10. The CDR3 runs 16 residues. The CDR3 sequence: CASSTTPGQGGYGYTF. The CDR3 coding sequence is TGTGCCAGCAGTACAACCCCGGGACAGGGGGGGTATGGCTACACCTTC.

The J gene is TRBJ1-2, the V gene TRBV5-1, with a tentative D call TRBD1 (5 bases). Germline values: CDR1 SGHRS, CDR2 YFSETQ. V lost 0 bases, J lost 7 bases, and 13 bases lay in between. The CDR3 covers 14 residues. In DNA form, the CDR3 reads TGCGCCAGCAGCTTGGCCGAGGGGACTTCTGGCTACACCTTC. This translates into CASSLAEGTSGYTF.

This CDR3 is CAWSFGANNYEQYF. CDR3 DNA: TGTGCCTGGAGTTTCGGGGCAAACAATTACGAGCAGTACTTC. The chain joins TRBV30 to TRBJ2-7, with D perhaps being TRBD1 or TRBD2 (5 bases each). With 2 bases removed from V and 4 bases from J, the gap between germline ends came to 15 bases. CDR3 length equals 14 residues. Germline lookup yields CDR1 GTSNPN and CDR2 SVGIG (reference sequence).

Only a few counts were recorded for this clonotype. The CDR3 loop is CASSQDNRPDSEQYF. For the CDR3, the DNA is TGCGCCAGCAGCCAAGATAACAGGCCTGATTCCGAGCAGTACTTC. The gene calls are TRBV4-1 and TRBJ2-7; weak D call: TRBD1 (5 bases). From germline, CDR1 is MGHRA and CDR2 YSYEKL. The CDR3 runs 15 residues. V dropped 0 bases and J dropped 6 bases, with 15 bases sitting between them.

The V call is TRBV6-1, the J call TRBJ2-4, with D perhaps TRBD1 (6 bases). This CDR3 is 14 amino acids long. CDR1 and CDR2 (germline): MNHNS, SASEGT. V was trimmed by 6 bases and J by 12 bases, leaving 21 bases between them. The CDR3 nucleotides read TGTGCCAGCAGCTCCCCGGTACAGGGTTACGATCAGTACTTC. Amino acids: CASSSPVQGYDQYF.